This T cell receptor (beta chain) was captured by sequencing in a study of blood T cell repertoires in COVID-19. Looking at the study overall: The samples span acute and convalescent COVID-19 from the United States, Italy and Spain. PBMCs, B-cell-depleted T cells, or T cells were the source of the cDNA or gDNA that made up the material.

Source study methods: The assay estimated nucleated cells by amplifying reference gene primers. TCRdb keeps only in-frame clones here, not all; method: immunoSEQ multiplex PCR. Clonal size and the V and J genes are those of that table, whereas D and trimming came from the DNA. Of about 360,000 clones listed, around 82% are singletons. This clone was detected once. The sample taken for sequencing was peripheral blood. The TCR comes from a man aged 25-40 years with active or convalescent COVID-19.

The CDR3 DNA sequence: TGTGCCAGCAGCTCAGTTTTGGCGGGGCCGAAGTACTTC. Amino acid sequence: CASSSVLAGPKYF. The chain combines TRBV7-2 with TRBJ2-5; a weak D match, TRBD2 (6 bases). Germline V CDR1 and CDR2: SGHTA, FQGNSA. This CDR3 comprises 13 residues. The V end lost 4 bases, the J end lost 12 bases, and 18 bases lay between the germline ends.